The following is a T cell receptor beta chain sequence with its context. The data are from a study of blood T cell repertoires in COVID-19. Overall study context: Acute-phase and convalescent COVID-19 samples originated in the United States, Italy and Spain.

V dropped 3 bases and J dropped 4 bases, with 7 bases sitting between them. This CDR3 contains 13 residues. The germline V gene encodes CDR1 MRHNA and CDR2 SNTAGT. The assay was immunoSEQ multiplex PCR, and TCRdb's table has in-frame clones only and misses some. Of roughly 250,000 clones in the sample, about 90% were seen once. The source is a woman between 18 and 29 years old who had recovered from COVID-19. Sequencing was done on a sample of PBMCs or T cells enriched from blood (not recorded which). This chain joins TRBV6-4 and TRBJ1-5; no clear D gene. The CDR3 loop is CASSEGPNQPQHF. CDR3 DNA sequence: TGTGCCAGCAGTGAGGGCCCAAATCAGCCCCAGCATTTT.